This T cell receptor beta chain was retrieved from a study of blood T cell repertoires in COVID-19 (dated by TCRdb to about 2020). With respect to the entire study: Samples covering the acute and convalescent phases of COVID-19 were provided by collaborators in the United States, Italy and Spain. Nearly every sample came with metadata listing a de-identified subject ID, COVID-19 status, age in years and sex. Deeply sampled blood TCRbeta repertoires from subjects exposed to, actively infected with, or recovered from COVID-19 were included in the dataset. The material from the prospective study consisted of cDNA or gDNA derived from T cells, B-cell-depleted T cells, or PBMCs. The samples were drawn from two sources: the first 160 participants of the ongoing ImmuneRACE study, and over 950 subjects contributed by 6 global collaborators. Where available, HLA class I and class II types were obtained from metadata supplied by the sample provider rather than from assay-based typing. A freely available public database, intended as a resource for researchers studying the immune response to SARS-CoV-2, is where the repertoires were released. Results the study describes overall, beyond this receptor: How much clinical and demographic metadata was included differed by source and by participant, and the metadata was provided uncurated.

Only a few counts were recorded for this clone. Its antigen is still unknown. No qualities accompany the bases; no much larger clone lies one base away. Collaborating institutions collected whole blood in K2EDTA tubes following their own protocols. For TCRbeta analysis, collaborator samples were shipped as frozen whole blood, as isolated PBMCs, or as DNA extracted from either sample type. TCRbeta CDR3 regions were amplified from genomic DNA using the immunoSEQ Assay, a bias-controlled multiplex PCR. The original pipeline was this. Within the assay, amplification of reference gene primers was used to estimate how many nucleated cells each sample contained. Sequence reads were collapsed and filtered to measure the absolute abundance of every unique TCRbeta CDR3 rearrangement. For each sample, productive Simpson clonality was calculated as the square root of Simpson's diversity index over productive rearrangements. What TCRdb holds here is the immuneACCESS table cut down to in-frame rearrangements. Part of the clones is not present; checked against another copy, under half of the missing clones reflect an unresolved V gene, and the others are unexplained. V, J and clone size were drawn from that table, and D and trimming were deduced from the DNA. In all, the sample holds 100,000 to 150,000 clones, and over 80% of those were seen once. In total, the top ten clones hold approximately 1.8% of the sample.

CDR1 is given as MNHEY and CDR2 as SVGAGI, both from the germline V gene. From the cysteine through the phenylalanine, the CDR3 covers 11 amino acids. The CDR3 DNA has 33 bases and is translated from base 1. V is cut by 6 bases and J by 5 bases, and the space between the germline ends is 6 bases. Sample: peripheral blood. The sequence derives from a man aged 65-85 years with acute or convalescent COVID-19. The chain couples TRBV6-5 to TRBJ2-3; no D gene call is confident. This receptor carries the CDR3 CASRIQDTQYF. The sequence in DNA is TGTGCCAGCAGGATACAAGATACGCAGTATTTT.